This T cell receptor beta chain was identified in a study of metastatic and nonmetastatic thyroid tumors. Overall study results and limits: Within blood and tumor, benign nodules reportedly had significantly lower TCR beta diversity than malignant thyroid tumors did.

Each patient came to thyroid surgery without any prior treatment (of any kind). In regard to this clone: Its target is unknown. Germline and junction disagree at one end, which may indicate a read error.

Under the authors' procedure: CDR3 differences across clinicopathological groups were used to build a distant-metastasis classifier for papillary thyroid cancer. MiXCR re-clonotyped the PCR reads for TCRdb. The V and J calls were not made by the authors but by TCRdb's processing. The table records 53,000 or so clones, 20% of them present only once. The clonotype originates from a female donor with papillary thyroid cancer or a benign thyroid nodule (not recorded which). Some clones in this sample may be carry-over from other donors' samples. Material: blood.

The CDR3 reads CASSHERQRPYEPYF. CDR3 in DNA: TGTGCCAGCAGCCACGAAAGGCAGAGACCCTACGAGCCGTACTTC. This sequence joins TRBV4-2 and TRBJ2-7, with D hard to call. The CDR3 consists of 15 residues. Germline CDR1 is LGHNA and CDR2 is YNFKEQ.